The 27 T cell receptor beta chains reported below all come from one sample, sequenced in a study of T cells in localized non-small cell lung cancer. Profiled with immunoSEQ multiplex PCR; TCRdb holds only in-frame clones, not every one. Of about 72,000 clones in the sample, 84% were seen once. The sample here was peripheral blood, taken before any cancer treatment. Source of these receptors: a female donor older than 55 with stage I lung adenocarcinoma.

The V gene is TRBV15, the J gene TRBJ2-1; 11 bases agree with TRBD2. Trimming took 0 bases from V and 15 from J; bases not matched to a gene: 13. Germline lookup yields CDR1 LNHNV and CDR2 YYDKDF (reference sequence). The CDR3 has 16 residues. The DNA of the CDR3 is TGTGCCACCAGCAGAGATCTCGGGCTAGCGGGGGGACAGGCGTTCTTC. Translated: CATSRDLGLAGGQAFF.

This clone appeared a single time. The chain has TRBV19 and TRBJ2-1; 7 bases fit TRBD2. Germline values: CDR1 LNHDA, CDR2 SQIVND (reference sequence). V shed 0 bases, J shed 6 bases, and the junction held 5 bases outside the gene matches. The CDR3 sequence is 15 residues long. The CDR3 DNA reads as TGTGCCAGTAGTATAGAGGGACTAAATTTCAATGAGCAGTTCTTC. Its protein is CASSIEGLNFNEQFF.

The rearrangement joins TRBV18 to TRBJ2-2, with a possible D match to TRBD1 (6 bases). Germline loops: CDR1 KGHSH, CDR2 LQKENI. This CDR3 comprises 15 residues. Trimming pared 4 bases from V and 0 bases from J, leaving 9 bases between. The CDR3 loop reads CASSRDRPNTGELFF. As DNA, the CDR3 is TGTGCCAGCTCACGAGACAGGCCGAACACCGGGGAGCTGTTTTTT.

This chain uses TRBV5-1 with TRBJ2-6; D remains ambiguous. The CDR3 spans 15 residues. Germline assignment: CDR1 SGHRS and CDR2 YFSETQ. Trimming cost V 2 bases and J 0 bases, with 6 bases left between them. The DNA for the CDR3 is TGCGCCAGCAGCTTCGACTCCTCTGGGGCCAACGTCCTGACTTTC. It yields the protein CASSFDSSGANVLTF.

The CDR3 DNA reads as TGTGCCAGCAGCGCTACAGGGGGTGGTTCGTGGACTGAAGCTTTCTTT. Translation gives CASSATGGGSWTEAFF. The rearrangement links TRBV9 to TRBJ1-1; 8 positions agree with TRBD1. J lost 5 bases, V lost 3 bases, and 12 bases had no gene match. CDR3 length equals 16 residues. In germline, CDR1 is SGDLS, CDR2 YYNGEE. Full variable domain (missing parts from reference TRBV9 and TRBJ1-1): DSGVTQTPKHLITATGQRVTLRCSPRSGDLSVYWYQQSLDQGLQFLIQYYNGEERAKGNILERFSAQQFPDLHSELNLSSLELGDSALYFCASSATGGGSWTEAFFGQGTRLTVV.

This chain joins TRBV5-6 and TRBJ1-2; D call uncertain. V was cut by 0 bases and J by 7 bases, with 19 bases left in between. The CDR3 has 16 residues. In germline, CDR1 is SGHDT, CDR2 YYEEEE. The CDR3 protein is CASSLAEGNEPLGYTF. The DNA of the CDR3 is TGTGCCAGCAGCTTGGCTGAGGGAAATGAACCTCTTGGCTACACCTTC.

The V gene is TRBV6-1, the J gene TRBJ1-3; no definite D call. Trimming shortened V by 0 bases and J by 5 bases, and 11 bases separated the two germline ends. Germline-derived CDR1 and CDR2 are MNHNS and SASEGT. The CDR3 is 15 residues long. CDR3 amino acids: CASSEAEGRRNTIYF. The CDR3 bases are TGTGCCAGCAGTGAAGCTGAAGGGCGCCGAAACACCATATATTTT.

This chain joins TRBV9 and TRBJ1-3; 7 bases match TRBD1. The V gene's germline CDR1 is SGDLS and CDR2 YYNGEE. The trim removed 3 bases at V and 5 bases at J, leaving 5 bases unmatched. The CDR3 sequence is 14 residues long. The CDR3 region is CASSARTGRNTIYF. The CDR3 DNA reads as TGTGCCAGCAGCGCAAGGACAGGAAGAAACACCATATATTTT.

The chain is built from TRBV5-1 and TRBJ2-2; D is uncertain. This CDR3 is built from 15 residues. CDR1 is SGHRS and CDR2 is YFSETQ in the germline V gene. V lost 5 bases and J lost 7, with 18 bases in between. CDR3 DNA: TGCGCCAGCAGACAAAGGACCCAAACGGGCGGGGAGCTGTTTTTT. Translating it yields CASRQRTQTGGELFF.

This rearrangement joins TRBV30 to TRBJ1-1; 7 bases fit TRBD1. V lost 2 bases to trimming and J lost 0 bases; unmatched junction nucleotides: 12. This CDR3 contains 17 residues. Germline CDR1 GTSNPN, CDR2 SVGIG (reference sequence). CDR3 in DNA: TGTGCCTGGAGTACCGTCCTACCGGGACAGTTGAACACTGAAGCTTTCTTT. Its translation is CAWSTVLPGQLNTEAFF. The entire variable domain, with the rest obtained from reference TRBV30 and TRBJ1-1, is as follows: SQTIHQWPATLVQPVGSPLSLECTVEGTSNPNLYWYRQAAGRGLQLLFYSVGIGQISSEVPQNLSASRPQDRQFILSSKKLLLSDSGFYLCAWSTVLPGQLNTEAFFGQGTRLTVV.

The chain joins TRBV5-1 to TRBJ1-1; possibly TRBD1 for D (6 bases). Germline V gene lookup returns CDR1 SGHRS and CDR2 YFSETQ. CDR3 length: 13 residues. V was cut by 1 base and J by 7 bases, with 11 bases left in between. The CDR3 protein is CASSLNRDLEAFF. In DNA form, the CDR3 reads TGCGCCAGCAGCTTGAACAGGGACCTTGAAGCTTTCTTT.

This clone was recorded once. The V call is TRBV5-1, the J call TRBJ2-7; 7 bases line up with TRBD2. The CDR3 sequence is 13 residues long. Germline CDR1 and CDR2: SGHRS and YFSETQ. The ends lost 4 bases at V and 10 bases at J; junction bases unmatched: 11. The CDR3 is CASSHGTTSAQYF. CDR3 sequence (DNA): TGCGCCAGCAGCCACGGGACTACATCTGCCCAGTACTTC. Combining the CDR3 with reference TRBV5-1 and TRBJ2-7 gives the whole variable domain KAGVTQTPRYLIKTRGQQVTLSCSPISGHRSVSWYQQTPGQGLQFLFEYFSETQRNKGNFPGRFSGRQFSNSRSEMNVSTLELGDSALYLCASSHGTTSAQYFGPGTRLTVT.

The chain combines TRBV5-1 with TRBJ1-2, with D hard to call. Trimming left V 1 base short and J 8 bases short, with 9 bases between. The CDR3 sequence is 12 residues long. Germline lookup yields CDR1 SGHRS and CDR2 YFSETQ. The CDR3 region is CASSLPAEGYTF. CDR3 DNA sequence: TGCGCCAGCAGCTTGCCCGCGGAAGGCTACACCTTC.

The chain carries TRBV12-5 and TRBJ2-3; TRBD1 agrees at 7 bases. The V gene's germline CDR1 is LGHNT and CDR2 FRNRAP. V shed 7 bases and J 5 bases; nucleotides not matched to a gene: 12. The length of the CDR3 is 15 residues. The CDR3 spells CASAKQGMDRDTQYF. CDR3 DNA: TGTGCTAGTGCCAAACAGGGGATGGACAGAGATACGCAGTATTTT.

The chain has TRBV19 and TRBJ1-1, with TRBD1 matching 7 bases. V dropped 6 bases and J dropped 4; count of bases not matched to a gene: 17. Germline CDR1 is LNHDA and CDR2 is SQIVND (reference sequence). This CDR3 has 17 residues. CDR3 residues: CASRLRGGAEIRTEAFF. Here the CDR3 DNA reads TGTGCCAGTAGGCTAAGAGGGGGCGCAGAGATCCGCACTGAAGCTTTCTTT.

The chain links TRBV5-1 to TRBJ1-1; 9 bases line up with TRBD1. The CDR3 sequence is 15 residues long. The J segment lost 3 bases and the V segment lost 4 bases, leaving 7 bases of the junction unmatched. The germline V gene has CDR1 SGHRS and CDR2 YFSETQ. CDR3 loop: CASSPRTGDDTEAFF. In DNA form, the CDR3 reads TGCGCCAGCAGCCCCCGGACAGGGGATGACACTGAAGCTTTCTTT.

In its sample, this clone was seen once. The chain recombines TRBV4-1 with TRBJ2-4; the D gene is possibly TRBD1 (6 bases). V was shortened by 0 bases and J by 5 bases, with 11 bases between the two germline ends. This CDR3 is built from 15 residues. Germline V gene data show CDR1 as MGHRA and CDR2 as YSYEKL. The CDR3 protein is CASSQDWGRENIQYF. The CDR3 nucleotides are TGCGCCAGCAGCCAAGACTGGGGGCGGGAAAACATTCAGTACTTC.

The V gene is TRBV9, the J gene TRBJ2-2; D not resolved. This CDR3 has 14 amino acids. The V end lost 3 bases, the J end lost 5 bases, and 11 bases lay between the germline ends. The germline V gene encodes CDR1 SGDLS and CDR2 YYNGEE. The CDR3 spells CASSATQGTGELFF. In DNA form, the CDR3 reads TGTGCCAGCAGCGCCACCCAAGGGACCGGGGAGCTGTTTTTT.

This chain links TRBV7-3 with TRBJ1-1; 8 bases match TRBD1. V was pared by 6 bases and J by 0 bases, with 3 bases of the junction left unmatched. CDR3 length equals 14 residues. Per the germline V gene, CDR1 is SGHTA and CDR2 is FQGTGA. The CDR3 nucleotides are TGTGCCAGCAGGGACAGGGAAATGAACACTGAAGCTTTCTTT. Translated: CASRDREMNTEAFF.

The V and J genes are TRBV18 and TRBJ2-3; 11 bases agree with TRBD2. The CDR3 has 16 amino acids. Germline CDR1 KGHSH, CDR2 LQKENI. After removal of 1 base from V and 2 bases from J, the junction contained 2 bases not matched to a gene. CDR3 sequence reads: CASSPLSGGVTDTQYF. CDR3 sequence (DNA): TGTGCCAGCTCACCACTTAGCGGGGGGGTCACAGATACGCAGTATTTT.

This clone was detected a few times. The chain couples TRBV7-2 to TRBJ2-7; possibly TRBD2 for D (6 bases). Trimming removed 3 bases at V and 7 bases at J, with 10 bases between. CDR1 and CDR2 from the germline V gene are SGHTA and FQGNSA. The CDR3 spans 12 residues. The CDR3 nucleotides are TGTGCCAGCAGCTTCCCCGGGGGAGAGCAGTACTTC. Protein sequence: CASSFPGGEQYF.

The gene calls are TRBV29-1 and TRBJ2-3, with TRBD2 matching over 9 bases. The length of the CDR3 is 18 residues. V was clipped by 3 bases and J by 3 bases; unmatched bases: 16. Germline-derived CDR1 and CDR2 are SQVTM and ANQGSEA. The CDR3 DNA reads TGCAGCGTTGATACTGACAGAACTCTTCTAGCGGGGACAGATACGCAGTATTTT. It yields the protein CSVDTDRTLLAGTDTQYF.

Only one count was recorded for this clone. V gene TRBV9 combines with J gene TRBJ1-1; a possible D gene is TRBD1 (6 bases). Germline V lookup: CDR1 SGDLS, CDR2 YYNGEE. CDR3 size: 14 residues. Between the trimmed V and J ends, which lost 1 base and 4 bases, there was a span of 11 bases. The CDR3 sequence is CASSVRVGGTEAFF. For the CDR3, the DNA is TGTGCCAGCAGCGTAAGAGTAGGGGGCACTGAAGCTTTCTTT.

The chain links TRBV5-1 to TRBJ2-7, with TRBD2 identical over 13 bases. The V segment lost 3 bases and the J segment 2 bases; nucleotides outside the gene matches: 2. There are 15 residues in the CDR3. Germline V gene lookup returns CDR1 SGHRS and CDR2 YFSETQ. CDR3 nucleotide sequence: TGCGCCAGCAGCTACACTAGCGGGAGGGCCTACGAGCAGTACTTC. This sequence encodes CASSYTSGRAYEQYF.

This sequence joins TRBV30 and TRBJ2-7; D is ambiguous. This CDR3 has 11 residues. Trimming pared 5 bases from V and 4 bases from J, leaving 9 bases between. The V gene's germline CDR1 is GTSNPN and CDR2 SVGIG (reference sequence). The CDR3 DNA follows: TGTGCCTGGTCTGAGAGGTACGAGCAGTACTTC. Its translation is CAWSERYEQYF.

V usage is TRBV6-1 and J usage is TRBJ1-4; tentative D call: TRBD1 (5 bases). The V and J ends lost 6 bases and 5 bases respectively, with 13 bases between them. The CDR3 length is 14 residues. CDR1 is MNHNS and CDR2 is SASEGT in the germline V gene. The DNA for the CDR3 is TGTGCCAGCAGCATGGACATCTTCAATGAAAAACTGTTTTTT. Protein: CASSMDIFNEKLFF.

The V and J genes are TRBV6-5 and TRBJ1-2; D is unresolved. Between the trimmed V and J ends, which lost 9 bases and 2 bases, there was a span of 10 bases. The CDR3 is 12 amino acids. Germline V gives CDR1 MNHEY, CDR2 SVGAGI. DNA of the CDR3: TGTGCCAGTACCGGACGGAACTATGGCTACACCTTC. It encodes CASTGRNYGYTF.